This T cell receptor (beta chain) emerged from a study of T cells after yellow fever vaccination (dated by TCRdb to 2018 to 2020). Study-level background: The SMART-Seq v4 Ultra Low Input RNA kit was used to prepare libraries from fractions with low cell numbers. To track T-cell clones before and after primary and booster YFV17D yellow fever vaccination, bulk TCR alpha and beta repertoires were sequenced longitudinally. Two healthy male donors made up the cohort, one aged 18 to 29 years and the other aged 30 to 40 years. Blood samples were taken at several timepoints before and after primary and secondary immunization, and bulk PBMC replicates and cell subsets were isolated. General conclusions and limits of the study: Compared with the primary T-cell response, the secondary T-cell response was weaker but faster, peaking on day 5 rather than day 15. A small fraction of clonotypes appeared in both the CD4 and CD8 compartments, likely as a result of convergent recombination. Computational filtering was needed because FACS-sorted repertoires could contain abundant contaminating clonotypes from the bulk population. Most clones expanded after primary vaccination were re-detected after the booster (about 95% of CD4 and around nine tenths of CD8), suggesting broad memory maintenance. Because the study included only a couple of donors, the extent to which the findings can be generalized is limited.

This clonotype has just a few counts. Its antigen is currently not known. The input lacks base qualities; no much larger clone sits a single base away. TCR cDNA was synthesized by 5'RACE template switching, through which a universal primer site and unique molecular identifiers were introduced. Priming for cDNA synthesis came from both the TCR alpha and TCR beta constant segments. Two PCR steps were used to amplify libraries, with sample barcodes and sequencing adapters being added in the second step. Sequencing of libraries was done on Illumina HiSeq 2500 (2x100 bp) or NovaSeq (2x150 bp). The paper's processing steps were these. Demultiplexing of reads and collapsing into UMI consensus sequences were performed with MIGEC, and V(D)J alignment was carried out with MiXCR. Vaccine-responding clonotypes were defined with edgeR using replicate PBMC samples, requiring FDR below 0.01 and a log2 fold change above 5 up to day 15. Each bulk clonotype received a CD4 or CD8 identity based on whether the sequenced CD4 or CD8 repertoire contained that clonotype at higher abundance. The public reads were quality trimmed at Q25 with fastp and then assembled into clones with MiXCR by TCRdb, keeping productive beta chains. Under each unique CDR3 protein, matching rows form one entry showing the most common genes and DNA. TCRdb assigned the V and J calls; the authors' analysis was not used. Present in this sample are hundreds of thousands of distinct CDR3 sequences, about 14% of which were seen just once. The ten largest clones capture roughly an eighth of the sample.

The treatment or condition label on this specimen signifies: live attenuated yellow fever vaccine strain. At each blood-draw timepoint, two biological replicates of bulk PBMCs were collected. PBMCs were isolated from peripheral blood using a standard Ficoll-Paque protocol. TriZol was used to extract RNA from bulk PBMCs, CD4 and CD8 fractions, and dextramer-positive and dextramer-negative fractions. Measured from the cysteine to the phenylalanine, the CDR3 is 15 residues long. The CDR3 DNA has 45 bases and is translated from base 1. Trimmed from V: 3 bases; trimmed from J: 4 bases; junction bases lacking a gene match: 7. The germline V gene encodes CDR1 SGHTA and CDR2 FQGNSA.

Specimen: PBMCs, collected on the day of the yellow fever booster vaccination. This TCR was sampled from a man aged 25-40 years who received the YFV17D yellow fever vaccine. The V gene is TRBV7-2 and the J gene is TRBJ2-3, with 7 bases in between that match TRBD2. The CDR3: CASSLGGSTADTQYF. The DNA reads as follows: TGTGCCAGCAGCTTGGGCGGGAGTACGGCAGATACGCAGTATTTT.